The rows below give T cell receptor beta chains drawn from one sample of a study of glioma-infiltrating T cells after dendritic cell vaccination. Only in-frame clones appear in the TCRdb table, and some are missing; sequencing was by immunoSEQ multiplex PCR. The profile covers some 99,000 clones, with 80% appearing a single time and 5.4% taken by the ten largest. The sample here was blood, taken after dendritic cell vaccination. These receptors were taken from a human donor with glioblastoma. The CDR3 runs from the conserved cysteine through the conserved F or W. D genes are given only for firm matches. A clone size is listed for some rows: how often the clone was seen (once, few, many), or a class if it is expanded.

D | J | V | size | CDR3 | DNA
. | TRBJ1-1 | TRBV6-1 | . | CASSRGTIEAFF | TGTGCCAGCAGTCGGGGAACGATAGAAGCTTTCTTT
TRBD2 | TRBJ2-1 | TRBV5-4 | . | CASSSGTRAYNEQFF | TGTGCCAGCAGCTCCGGGACTAGGGCCTACAATGAGCAGTTCTTC
TRBD1 | TRBJ2-3 | TRBV5-1 | . | CASSSGQGTTDTQYF | TGCGCCAGCAGCTCCGGACAGGGGACCACAGATACGCAGTATTTT
. | TRBJ1-1 | TRBV11-2 | . | CASSLVVRETEAFF | TGTGCCAGCAGCTTAGTAGTAAGAGAGACTGAAGCTTTCTTT
TRBD1 | TRBJ1-5 | TRBV5-1 | . | CASSPTGVTNQPQHF | TGCGCCAGCAGCCCCACAGGGGTTACGAATCAGCCCCAGCATTTT
. | TRBJ2-7 | TRBV29-1 | . | CSVETSGNEQYF | TGCAGCGTTGAAACTAGTGGCAACGAGCAGTACTTC
TRBD2 | TRBJ2-1 | TRBV9 | . | CASSVLGLGGDEQFF | TGTGCCAGCAGCGTACTGGGACTAGGAGGGGATGAGCAGTTCTTC
. | TRBJ1-2 | TRBV5-1 | . | CASSSRTLEYGYTF | TGCGCCAGCAGCTCCCGGACACTGGAATATGGCTACACCTTC
TRBD1 | TRBJ1-1 | TRBV10-2 | . | CASRRSTGGNTEAFF | TGCGCCAGCAGGAGGTCGACAGGGGGAAACACTGAAGCTTTCTTT
. | TRBJ2-7 | TRBV29-1 | . | CSVAGIYEQYF | TGCAGCGTTGCGGGGATCTACGAGCAGTACTTC
. | TRBJ1-1 | TRBV18 | . | CASSRELNTEAFF | TGTGCCAGCTCGAGGGAGCTGAACACTGAAGCTTTCTTT
. | TRBJ1-2 | TRBV6-5 | . | CASSYRGGYGYTF | TGTGCCAGCAGTTACCGAGGGGGATATGGCTACACCTTC
. | TRBJ1-2 | TRBV30 | . | CAWRGNRDGYTF | TGTGCCTGGAGAGGAAACAGGGATGGCTACACCTTC
. | TRBJ2-7 | TRBV5-1 | . | CASSLDPGVGSYEQYF | TGCGCCAGCAGCTTGGATCCCGGGGTAGGCTCCTACGAGCAGTACTTC
TRBD1 | TRBJ2-7 | TRBV5-1 | . | CASSSRGTHYEQYF | TGCGCCAGCAGCTCCAGGGGGACCCATTACGAGCAGTACTTC
. | TRBJ2-5 | TRBV2 | . | CARGDSSRQETQYF | TGTGCCCGCGGGGACTCATCCAGACAAGAGACCCAGTACTTC
. | TRBJ1-4 | TRBV29-1 | . | CSVEEQGEKLFF | TGCAGCGTTGAAGAACAGGGTGAAAAACTGTTTTTT
. | TRBJ2-4 | TRBV11-2 | . | CASSLVSIQYF | TGTGCCAGCAGCTTAGTTAGCATTCAGTACTTC
. | TRBJ2-3 | TRBV5-1 | . | CASSLGEPTDTQYF | TGCGCCAGCAGCTTGGGGGAGCCCACAGATACGCAGTATTTT
. | TRBJ2-7 | TRBV15 | . | CATSRTGYEQYF | TGTGCCACCAGCAGGACAGGTTACGAGCAGTACTTC
TRBD2 | TRBJ2-1 | TRBV7-3 | . | CASSSASSGTSQFF | TGTGCCAGCAGCTCAGCTTCATCCGGGACTAGCCAGTTCTTC
TRBD1 | TRBJ1-5 | TRBV6-5 | . | CASNFGQGGQPQHF | TGTGCCAGCAATTTTGGACAGGGTGGTCAGCCCCAGCATTTT
. | TRBJ1-5 | TRBV28 | . | CASSLWGLGNQPQHF | TGTGCCAGCAGTTTATGGGGACTGGGCAATCAGCCCCAGCATTTT
. | TRBJ1-1 | TRBV6-5 | . | CASSRTGGPQRISF | TGTGCCAGCAGTCGTACGGGGGGGCCCCAACGGATCTCCTTT
. | TRBJ2-7 | TRBV30 | once | CAVGQQQLYEQYF | TGTGCCGTCGGACAACAACAACTCTACGAGCAGTACTTC
. | TRBJ1-1 | TRBV11-2 | . | CASSRGYVTEAFF | TGTGCCAGCAGCAGGGGGTACGTGACTGAAGCTTTCTTT
. | TRBJ1-1 | TRBV27 | . | CASSSLGAAENTEAFF | TGTGCCAGCAGTTCCCTAGGGGCGGCGGAGAACACTGAAGCTTTCTTT
TRBD2 | TRBJ2-1 | TRBV29-1 | . | CSVEDQTYGTSIIEQFF | TGCAGCGTTGAAGATCAAACGTACGGGACTAGTATTATTGAGCAGTTCTTC
TRBD1 | TRBJ1-2 | TRBV18 | . | CASSPETGGGYTF | TGTGCCAGCTCACCGGAGACAGGGGGTGGCTACACCTTC
TRBD1 | TRBJ1-2 | TRBV10-2 | . | CASSDGQGPNYGYTF | TGCGCCAGCAGTGACGGACAGGGACCAAACTATGGCTACACCTTC
. | TRBJ1-1 | TRBV5-4 | . | CASSLGQGRNTEAFF | TGTGCCAGCAGCTTGGGGCAGGGGAGGAACACTGAAGCTTTCTTT
. | TRBJ2-5 | TRBV5-1 | . | CASSPQVGETQYF | TGCGCCAGCAGCCCCCAGGTAGGAGAGACCCAGTACTTC
. | TRBJ2-6 | TRBV7-9 | once | CASSLRERGSGANVLTF | TGTGCCAGCAGCTTACGCGAGAGAGGGTCTGGGGCCAACGTCCTGACTTTC
. | TRBJ1-1 | TRBV18 | few | CASSRQTEAFF | TGTGCCAGCTCACGACAGACTGAAGCTTTCTTT
TRBD1 | TRBJ1-1 | TRBV18 | . | CASSPSKQGSTEAFF | TGTGCCAGCTCACCATCGAAACAGGGGAGCACTGAAGCTTTCTTT
TRBD2 | TRBJ2-2 | TRBV7-7 | . | CASSPLAGPNTGELFF | TGTGCTAGCAGCCCCTTAGCGGGACCGAACACCGGGGAGCTGTTTTTT
TRBD1 | TRBJ1-2 | TRBV7-9 | . | CASRATGTAQYGYTF | TGTGCCAGCAGAGCTACCGGGACAGCGCAATATGGCTACACCTTC
. | TRBJ1-4 | TRBV5-1 | . | CASSFRGTTNEKLFF | TGCGCCAGCAGCTTTCGGGGTACAACTAATGAAAAACTGTTTTTT
. | TRBJ1-2 | TRBV2 | . | CASSDLPTGRGYTF | TGTGCCAGCAGTGATCTTCCTACAGGTCGCGGCTACACCTTC
. | TRBJ1-1 | TRBV25-1 | once | CASSEVELWSTEAFF | TGTGCCAGCAGTGAAGTGGAGTTGTGGAGCACTGAAGCTTTCTTT
TRBD2 | TRBJ2-7 | TRBV6-1 | . | CASSDQLAGGLSSYEQYF | TGTGCCAGCAGTGACCAACTAGCGGGGGGCCTTAGCTCCTACGAGCAGTACTTC
TRBD2 | TRBJ2-5 | TRBV5-4 | few | CASSHPNSGREETQYF | TGTGCCAGCAGTCACCCGAATAGCGGGAGGGAAGAGACCCAGTACTTC
. | TRBJ1-1 | TRBV4-1 | once | CASSQEQGFRAFF | TGCGCCAGCAGCCAAGAGCAGGGGTTCCGGGCTTTCTTT